This is a list of T cell receptor beta chains from one sample in a study of T cell repertoires in cytomegalovirus infection. TCRdb reprocessed the reads via MiXCR and lists one record per CDR3 protein. The table records tens of thousands of distinct CDR3 sequences, about 24% of them present only once. No antigen has been identified for these receptors. The material sequenced was CD8+ T cells from cultured PBMCs, taken from culture after CMV antigen stimulation. The receptors come from a human donor in good health (CMV status not recorded). Some clones in this sample may be carry-over from other donors' samples. CDR3s include the opening cysteine and the closing phenylalanine or tryptophan. The order of the fields is clone size, D gene, J gene, V gene, CDR3 DNA, CDR3 protein. A D gene is named only where the DNA matches it firmly. Clone size, where shown, is once, few, many, or a class for clones that have expanded.

clone_size: .; d_call: .; j_call: TRBJ2-3; v_call: TRBV9; cdr3_nt: TGTGCCAGCAGCGTAGATGCGGGGACCCCCGTAGGAGATACGCAGTATTTT; cdr3_aa: CASSVDAGTPVGDTQYF
clone_size: .; d_call: .; j_call: TRBJ1-5; v_call: TRBV30; cdr3_nt: TGTGCCTGGGCAATGGGGGGACAGCCCCAGCATTTT; cdr3_aa: CAWAMGGQPQHF
clone_size: few; d_call: TRBD1; j_call: TRBJ2-5; v_call: TRBV27; cdr3_nt: TGTGCCAGCAGTCCTCGTACAGGGGGTGACTCAATGAAGACCCAGTACTTC; cdr3_aa: CASSPRTGGDSMKTQYF
clone_size: .; d_call: TRBD1; j_call: TRBJ1-4; v_call: TRBV15; cdr3_nt: TGTGCCACCAGCAGAGCATTCGGGACAGGGGTAGAAAAACTGTTTTTT; cdr3_aa: CATSRAFGTGVEKLFF
clone_size: .; d_call: TRBD2; j_call: TRBJ2-3; v_call: TRBV9; cdr3_nt: TGTGCCAGCAGCGGATACTTTGGGACTAGCGGCCCAACAGACACAGATACGCAGTATTTT; cdr3_aa: CASSGYFGTSGPTDTDTQYF
clone_size: few; d_call: TRBD2; j_call: TRBJ2-1; v_call: TRBV12-3/TRBV12-4; cdr3_nt: TGTGCCAGCAGTTCCAGTAGCGGGCCGTACCATGAGCAGTTCTTC; cdr3_aa: CASSSSSGPYHEQFF
clone_size: many; d_call: .; j_call: TRBJ1-1; v_call: TRBV7-6; cdr3_nt: TGTGCCAGCAGCTTCACGGGGGGCACTGAAGCTTTCTTT; cdr3_aa: CASSFTGGTEAFF
clone_size: .; d_call: .; j_call: TRBJ2-7; v_call: TRBV29-1; cdr3_nt: TGCAGCGGTGGGGACGGCTACGAGCAGTACTTC; cdr3_aa: CSGGDGYEQYF
clone_size: many; d_call: .; j_call: TRBJ1-5; v_call: TRBV12-5; cdr3_nt: TGTGCTAGTGGTTTGGTACTGGGCGGCCAGCCCCAGCATTTT; cdr3_aa: CASGLVLGGQPQHF
clone_size: few; d_call: TRBD2; j_call: TRBJ2-2; v_call: TRBV6-2/TRBV6-3; cdr3_nt: TGTGCCAGCAAGACTAGCGGGGGGGCTGGAAACACCGGGGAGCTGTTTTTT; cdr3_aa: CASKTSGGAGNTGELFF
clone_size: few; d_call: .; j_call: TRBJ1-1; v_call: TRBV7-9; cdr3_nt: TGTGCCAGCAGCTTAGAGGACGTATTGACTGAAGCTTTCTTT; cdr3_aa: CASSLEDVLTEAFF
clone_size: few; d_call: .; j_call: TRBJ2-3; v_call: TRBV6-1; cdr3_nt: TGTGCCAGCAGGGGGGACACAGATACGCAGTATTTT; cdr3_aa: CASRGDTDTQYF
clone_size: .; d_call: .; j_call: TRBJ2-5; v_call: TRBV18; cdr3_nt: TGTGCCAGCTCACCACCCATAGCGGACTCTAAAGAGACCCAGTACTTC; cdr3_aa: CASSPPIADSKETQYF
clone_size: few; d_call: .; j_call: TRBJ1-4; v_call: TRBV28; cdr3_nt: TGTGCCAGCTTTTCCGCGGCTGAAAAACTGTTTTTT; cdr3_aa: CASFSAAEKLFF
clone_size: .; d_call: .; j_call: TRBJ2-7; v_call: TRBV11-3; cdr3_nt: TGTGCCAGCAGCATAGGGTCAATCTACGAGCAGTACTTC; cdr3_aa: CASSIGSIYEQYF
clone_size: .; d_call: .; j_call: TRBJ1-5; v_call: TRBV10-3; cdr3_nt: TGTGCCATCACAAAGGGGTTGATTAGCAATCAGCCCCAGCATTTT; cdr3_aa: CAITKGLISNQPQHF
clone_size: many; d_call: .; j_call: TRBJ2-3; v_call: TRBV7-2; cdr3_nt: TGTGCCAGCAGCCCACTAGTTACCCTCACAGATACGCAGTATTTT; cdr3_aa: CASSPLVTLTDTQYF
clone_size: medium-sized; d_call: TRBD2; j_call: TRBJ2-1; v_call: TRBV6-1; cdr3_nt: TGTGCCGGGAAGCGGGACTCCTACAATGAGCAGTTCTTC; cdr3_aa: CAGKRDSYNEQFF
clone_size: many; d_call: .; j_call: TRBJ1-1; v_call: TRBV6-1; cdr3_nt: TGTGCCAGCAGTGACCCGGGACACCGACCTGAAGCTTTCTTT; cdr3_aa: CASSDPGHRPEAFF
clone_size: many; d_call: .; j_call: TRBJ1-5; v_call: TRBV7-9; cdr3_nt: TGTGCCTCTTCCGGGGGACCCAATCAGCCCCAGCATTTT; cdr3_aa: CASSGGPNQPQHF
clone_size: .; d_call: TRBD1; j_call: TRBJ1-5; v_call: TRBV20-1; cdr3_nt: TGCAGTCCCTATCTGACAGGGGATGGAAATCAGCCCCAGCATTTT; cdr3_aa: CSPYLTGDGNQPQHF
clone_size: few; d_call: .; j_call: TRBJ1-1; v_call: TRBV14; cdr3_nt: TGTGCCAGCAGCCTTACAGACCCGAACACTGAAGCTTTCTTT; cdr3_aa: CASSLTDPNTEAFF
clone_size: few; d_call: .; j_call: TRBJ2-1; v_call: TRBV5-5; cdr3_nt: TGTGCCAGCAGTCCCGGGACTTTTGAGCAGTTCTTC; cdr3_aa: CASSPGTFEQFF
clone_size: many; d_call: TRBD1; j_call: TRBJ2-1; v_call: TRBV6-2/TRBV6-3; cdr3_nt: TGTGCCAGCGGCCCGGGACAGAAATACAATGAGCAGTTCTTC; cdr3_aa: CASGPGQKYNEQFF
clone_size: once; d_call: .; j_call: TRBJ1-6; v_call: TRBV14; cdr3_nt: TGTGCCAGCAGCCAGGGTAATTCACCCCTCCACTTT; cdr3_aa: CASSQGNSPLHF
clone_size: few; d_call: .; j_call: TRBJ1-3; v_call: TRBV10-1; cdr3_nt: TGCGCCAGCAGTGAGTCCAGGGGACCTGGAAACACCATATATTTT; cdr3_aa: CASSESRGPGNTIYF
clone_size: .; d_call: TRBD1; j_call: TRBJ2-7; v_call: TRBV20-1; cdr3_nt: TGCAGTGCTAGAGATCTGGGACAGAAGAGCTCCTACGAGCAGTACTTC; cdr3_aa: CSARDLGQKSSYEQYF
clone_size: few; d_call: .; j_call: TRBJ2-5; v_call: TRBV15; cdr3_nt: TGTGCCACCAGCAGAGATTTAAGCGACCTGGAGACCCAGTACTTC; cdr3_aa: CATSRDLSDLETQYF
clone_size: .; d_call: .; j_call: TRBJ2-7; v_call: TRBV15; cdr3_nt: TGTGCCACCAGCGTCCAAAAGGTGGGGCAGACCTACGAGCAGTACTTC; cdr3_aa: CATSVQKVGQTYEQYF
clone_size: .; d_call: .; j_call: TRBJ2-7; v_call: TRBV13; cdr3_nt: TGTGCCAGCAGCTTAGTCCCGGGGCGCATCGGCCACGAGCAGTACTTC; cdr3_aa: CASSLVPGRIGHEQYF
clone_size: .; d_call: TRBD2; j_call: TRBJ2-1; v_call: TRBV6-4; cdr3_nt: TGTGCCAGCAGTGTCCCCGGGACTAGCGGGGACAATGAGCAGTTCTTC; cdr3_aa: CASSVPGTSGDNEQFF
clone_size: .; d_call: .; j_call: TRBJ2-2; v_call: TRBV27; cdr3_nt: TGTGCCAGCAGTCCCACAGGGGAGGGGGGCCTAACCGGGGAGCTGTTTTTT; cdr3_aa: CASSPTGEGGLTGELFF
clone_size: .; d_call: .; j_call: TRBJ2-3; v_call: TRBV20-1; cdr3_nt: TGCAGTGCTAGTCATGGACTCTCTCCGAGCGTAACAGATACGCAGTATTTT; cdr3_aa: CSASHGLSPSVTDTQYF
clone_size: once; d_call: .; j_call: TRBJ1-2; v_call: TRBV12-3/TRBV12-4; cdr3_nt: TGTGCCAGCAGGGACAGCTATGGCTACACCTTC; cdr3_aa: CASRDSYGYTF
clone_size: many; d_call: .; j_call: TRBJ2-1; v_call: TRBV27; cdr3_nt: TGTGCCAGCAGCCGGACTGTCACAACGATCTACAATGAGCAGTTCTTC; cdr3_aa: CASSRTVTTIYNEQFF
clone_size: many; d_call: TRBD1; j_call: TRBJ1-5; v_call: TRBV19; cdr3_nt: TGTGCCAGTACCCAGGACAGGGGGCTAGGCAATCAGCCCCAGCATTTT; cdr3_aa: CASTQDRGLGNQPQHF
clone_size: .; d_call: TRBD1; j_call: TRBJ1-1; v_call: TRBV4-3; cdr3_nt: TGCGCCAGCAGCCAAGGGGGGGACAGGAGAAACACTGAAGCTTTCTTT; cdr3_aa: CASSQGGDRRNTEAFF
clone_size: .; d_call: TRBD1; j_call: TRBJ2-1; v_call: TRBV27; cdr3_nt: TGTACCAGCAGTTTAGGGACAGGGGGGTTTACGTTGCATGAGCAGTTCTTC; cdr3_aa: CTSSLGTGGFTLHEQFF
clone_size: many; d_call: .; j_call: TRBJ1-6; v_call: TRBV28; cdr3_nt: TGTGCCAGCAGGAGACAGGTTTCACCCCTCCACTTT; cdr3_aa: CASRRQVSPLHF
clone_size: .; d_call: .; j_call: TRBJ2-7; v_call: TRBV12-2; cdr3_nt: TGTGCAAGTCGCTTGGCCCCCGGGACACTTACCTACGAGCAGTACTTC; cdr3_aa: CASRLAPGTLTYEQYF
clone_size: many; d_call: .; j_call: TRBJ2-5; v_call: TRBV28; cdr3_nt: TGTGCCAGCAGCCCGCTCGTTCCCGGGACCCCAAACGACATGCAAGAGACCCAGTACTTC; cdr3_aa: CASSPLVPGTPNDMQETQYF
clone_size: .; d_call: .; j_call: TRBJ2-7; v_call: TRBV24-1; cdr3_nt: TGTGCCACCAGTGATGGTAACGAGCAGTACTTC; cdr3_aa: CATSDGNEQYF
clone_size: .; d_call: TRBD2; j_call: TRBJ2-7; v_call: TRBV6-1; cdr3_nt: TGTGCCAGCAGTGACCGGACTAGCGGGAACTACGAGCAGTACTTC; cdr3_aa: CASSDRTSGNYEQYF
clone_size: .; d_call: .; j_call: TRBJ2-7; v_call: TRBV6-1; cdr3_nt: TGTGCCAGCATCCTCAACAGGCGAAGCTCCTACGAGCAGTACTTC; cdr3_aa: CASILNRRSSYEQYF
clone_size: .; d_call: TRBD2; j_call: TRBJ2-3; v_call: TRBV2; cdr3_nt: TGTGCCAGCAGTGAGCGGGGGGGCACAGATACGCAGTATTTT; cdr3_aa: CASSERGGTDTQYF
clone_size: once; d_call: .; j_call: TRBJ2-5; v_call: TRBV4-2; cdr3_nt: TGTGCCAGCAGCCAAGATCCCCAGGGCGGGGAGACCCAGTACTTC; cdr3_aa: CASSQDPQGGETQYF
clone_size: many; d_call: .; j_call: TRBJ2-1; v_call: TRBV7-9; cdr3_nt: TGTGCCAGCAGCTTAGGGGATTACCCCTACAATGAGCAGTTCTTC; cdr3_aa: CASSLGDYPYNEQFF
clone_size: few; d_call: .; j_call: TRBJ2-7; v_call: TRBV4-2; cdr3_nt: TGTGCCAGCAACCAAGATCAGGGGTACGAGCAGTACTTC; cdr3_aa: CASNQDQGYEQYF
clone_size: .; d_call: .; j_call: TRBJ1-2; v_call: TRBV6-1; cdr3_nt: TGTGCCAGCACCAAAGACCTTGGAGGATTTGGAGGAATCTATGGCTACACCTTC; cdr3_aa: CASTKDLGGFGGIYGYTF
clone_size: .; d_call: TRBD2; j_call: TRBJ2-2; v_call: TRBV4-2; cdr3_nt: TGTGCCAGCAGCCGAGAAGTTGGACTAGCGGTCCCCGGGGAGCTGTTTTTT; cdr3_aa: CASSREVGLAVPGELFF
clone_size: many; d_call: .; j_call: TRBJ1-4; v_call: TRBV20-1; cdr3_nt: TGCAGTGCTAGACACCGCTATGACGTTCCTAATGAAAAACTGTTTTTT; cdr3_aa: CSARHRYDVPNEKLFF
clone_size: .; d_call: .; j_call: TRBJ2-1; v_call: TRBV7-9; cdr3_nt: TGTGCCAGCAGCTACCCCGGTTACAGCGGAAAGGGCAATGAGCAGTTCTTC; cdr3_aa: CASSYPGYSGKGNEQFF
clone_size: .; d_call: TRBD1; j_call: TRBJ1-2; v_call: TRBV28; cdr3_nt: TGTGCCAGCAGTGCGACAGGGATCTATGGCTACACCTTC; cdr3_aa: CASSATGIYGYTF